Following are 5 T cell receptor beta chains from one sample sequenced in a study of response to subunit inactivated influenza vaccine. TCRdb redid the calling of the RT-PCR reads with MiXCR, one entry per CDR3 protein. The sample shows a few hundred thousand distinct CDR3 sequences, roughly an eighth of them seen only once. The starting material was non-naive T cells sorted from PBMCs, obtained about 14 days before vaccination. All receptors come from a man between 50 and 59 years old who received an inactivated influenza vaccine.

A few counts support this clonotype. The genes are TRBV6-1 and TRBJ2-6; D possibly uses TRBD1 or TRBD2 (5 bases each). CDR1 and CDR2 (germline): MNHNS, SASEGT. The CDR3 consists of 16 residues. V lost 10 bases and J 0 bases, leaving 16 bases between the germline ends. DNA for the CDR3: TGTGCCACGGGACCCCTCAGTAGCTCTGGGGCCAACGTCCTGACTTTC. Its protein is CATGPLSSSGANVLTF.

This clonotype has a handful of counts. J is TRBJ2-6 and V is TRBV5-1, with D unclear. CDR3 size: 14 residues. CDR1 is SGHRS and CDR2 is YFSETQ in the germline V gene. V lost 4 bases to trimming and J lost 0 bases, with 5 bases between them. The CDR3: CASSPSSGANVLTF. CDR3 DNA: TGCGCCAGCAGCCCCTCCTCTGGGGCCAACGTCCTGACTTTC.

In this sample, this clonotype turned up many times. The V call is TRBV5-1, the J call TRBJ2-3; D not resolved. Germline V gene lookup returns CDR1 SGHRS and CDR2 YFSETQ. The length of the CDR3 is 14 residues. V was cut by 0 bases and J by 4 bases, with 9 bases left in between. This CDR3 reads CASSLAGLPDTQYF. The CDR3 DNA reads TGCGCCAGCAGCTTGGCCGGCCTCCCAGATACGCAGTATTTT.

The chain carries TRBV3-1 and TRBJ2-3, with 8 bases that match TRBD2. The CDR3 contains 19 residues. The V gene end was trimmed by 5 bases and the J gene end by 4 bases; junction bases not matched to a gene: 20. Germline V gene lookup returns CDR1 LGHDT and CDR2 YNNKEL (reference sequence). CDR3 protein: CASSRERGAGDLGSDTQYF. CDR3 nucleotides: TGTGCCAGCAGCAGAGAGAGGGGAGCGGGGGATTTAGGCTCAGATACGCAGTATTTT.

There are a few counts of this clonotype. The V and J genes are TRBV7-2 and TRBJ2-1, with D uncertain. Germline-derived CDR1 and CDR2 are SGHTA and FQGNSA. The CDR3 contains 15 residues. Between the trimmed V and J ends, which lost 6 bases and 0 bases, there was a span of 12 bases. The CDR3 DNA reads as TGTGCCAGCAGGAAAGACTCCGACTCCTACAATGAGCAGTTCTTC. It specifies CASRKDSDSYNEQFF.